This T cell receptor beta chain was recorded in a study of early T cells in non-severe SARS-CoV-2 infection. Across the whole study: Whole-blood bulk RNA, unsorted, was sequenced, and chains were unpaired. Findings and caveats of the study: The VDJdb matching leaned toward anti-spike CD8 responses and overlooked private and CD4 specificities.

Individual cDNA molecules were tagged with unique molecular identifiers, the study reported. TCRdb independently ran MiXCR on the 5' RACE reads; one entry per CDR3 protein. This sample has tens of thousands of distinct CDR3 sequences, with 5.4% found just once. This clonotype is classed as medium-sized (0.01 to 0.1%). Its cognate antigen is unknown. The CDR3 extends over 9 amino acids. Germline CDR1 is DFQATT and CDR2 is SNEGSKA (reference sequence). The V end was cut by 1 base, the J end by 10 bases, with 2 bases between. The chain recombines TRBV20-1 with TRBJ2-1, with D hard to call. Sequencing used whole blood, obtained at baseline. The clonotype comes from an adult who was a healthcare worker with PCR-confirmed SARS-CoV-2 infection or an uninfected control (not recorded which). The CDR3 spells CSARGEQFF. For the CDR3, the DNA is TGCAGTGCTAGAGGGGAGCAGTTCTTC.